The rows below give T cell receptor beta chains drawn from one sample of a study of T cells after yellow fever vaccination. TCRdb reprocessed the 5' RACE reads with MiXCR, giving one entry per CDR3 protein. Among a few hundred thousand distinct CDR3 sequences listed, around an eighth were seen once. Sequences were derived from CD4+ T cells sorted from PBMCs, sampled 15 days after the yellow fever booster vaccination. Receptor source: a man between 18 and 29 years old who received the YFV17D yellow fever vaccine. Both conserved end residues are part of each CDR3. A D gene is named only where the DNA matches it firmly. Size is stated for part of the rows, as once, few or many counts, or as a class when the clone is expanded.

TRBV14	TRBJ2-3	many	NA	TGTGCCAGCAGCCCCCGGGGTCCTAGCACAGATACGCAGTATTTT	CASSPRGPSTDTQYF
TRBV7-2	TRBJ2-2	NA	NA	TGTGCCAGCAGCCCCGGGACGGCCACCGGGGAGCTGTTTTTT	CASSPGTATGELFF
TRBV5-1	TRBJ2-2	few	NA	TGCGCCAGCAGCTCCCGCAGCGTGTTGGGGGCCGGGGAGCTGTTTTTT	CASSSRSVLGAGELFF
TRBV4-1	TRBJ2-4	many	NA	TGCGCCAGCAGCCAAGTAGGTGGCGGCAGCAAAAACATTCAGTACTTC	CASSQVGGGSKNIQYF
TRBV7-2	TRBJ2-1	many	TRBD2	TGTGCCAGCAGGCTTGGTACTAGCGGGGGGGCCCACAATGAGCAGTTCTTC	CASRLGTSGGAHNEQFF
TRBV6-1	TRBJ1-2	few	NA	TGTGCCAGCAGGGTTGGACAGAGCTATGGCTACACCTTC	CASRVGQSYGYTF
TRBV7-6	TRBJ2-1	NA	NA	TGTGCCAGCACCCAACAGGGCTATGCTTCCTACAATGAGCAGTTCTTC	CASTQQGYASYNEQFF
TRBV2	TRBJ2-6	many	NA	TGTGCCACCACAGCCTTCTCTGGGGCCAACGTCCTGACTTTC	CATTAFSGANVLTF
TRBV10-3	TRBJ2-4	NA	NA	TGTGCCATCAGTGAGTCGAGGACGGATCCAAACATTCAGTACTTC	CAISESRTDPNIQYF
TRBV5-1	TRBJ1-2	NA	NA	TGCGCCAGCAGTTATACCACTCAATCGGGCTACACCTTC	CASSYTTQSGYTF
TRBV3-1	TRBJ2-2	few	TRBD1	TGTGCCAGCAGTCTTGGACAGGCATACACCGGGGAGCTGTTTTTT	CASSLGQAYTGELFF
TRBV15	TRBJ2-3	NA	NA	TGTGCCACCAGCAGAGTTGCTAGTAGGTTCACAGATACGCAGTATTTT	CATSRVASRFTDTQYF
TRBV6-5	TRBJ1-2	NA	TRBD1	TGTGCCAGCAGTACCCCCGGGACAGGGATTTATGGCTACACCTTC	CASSTPGTGIYGYTF
TRBV5-6	TRBJ2-1	NA	TRBD2	TGTGCCAGCAGCCCCGCTTGGAATTCACAGCGGGGGAGCAATGAGCAGTTCTTC	CASSPAWNSQRGSNEQFF
TRBV4-3	TRBJ1-2	few	NA	TGCGCCAGCAGCCAAGATTGGGACTATGGCTACACCTTC	CASSQDWDYGYTF
TRBV4-2	TRBJ2-5	few	TRBD2	TGTGCCAGCAGCCAGACTTCTAGCGGGGGTTTCGAGACCCAGTACTTC	CASSQTSSGGFETQYF
TRBV5-1	TRBJ2-7	NA	TRBD2	TGCGCCAGCAGCCCGACTAGCGGAGCCTACGAGCAGTACTTC	CASSPTSGAYEQYF
TRBV7-9	TRBJ2-3	few	NA	TGTGCCAGCAGCCCACCCAGCCGGGGTATCGATACGCAGTATTTT	CASSPPSRGIDTQYF
TRBV28	TRBJ1-2	many	NA	TGTGCCAGCAGTTTATCGCGTGGCTACACCTTC	CASSLSRGYTF
TRBV3-1	TRBJ2-2	NA	NA	TGTGCCAGCAGTTCCGGACGATACGGGGAGCTGTTTTTT	CASSSGRYGELFF
TRBV19	TRBJ2-4	few	NA	TGTGCCAGTAGTATGCAGCTACGAGGGATTCAGTACTTC	CASSMQLRGIQYF
TRBV7-9	TRBJ1-2	many	NA	TGTGCCAGCAGCTTACAGGGGAACTATGGCTACACCTTC	CASSLQGNYGYTF
TRBV5-1	TRBJ1-2	NA	TRBD1	TGCGCCAGCGCCGCGGGACAGAATTATGGCTACACCTTC	CASAAGQNYGYTF
TRBV28	TRBJ1-2	few	NA	TGTGCCAGCAGGGAGGGCAACACGGGAGGCTACACCTTC	CASREGNTGGYTF
TRBV9	TRBJ2-5	NA	TRBD2	TGTGCCAGCAGCCGTGGGGGGGGTAAAGAGACCCAGTACTTC	CASSRGGGKETQYF
TRBV20-1	TRBJ1-1	NA	NA	TGCAGTGCTAGAGATGGGGTGGGAAGGGAGTTAGCTTTCTTT	CSARDGVGRELAFF
TRBV4-2	TRBJ1-2	few	TRBD1	TGTGCCAGCAGCCAAGGGGAGGGGGCATATGGCTACACCTTC	CASSQGEGAYGYTF
TRBV7-2	TRBJ2-1	few	TRBD2	TGTGCCAGCAGCTTATGGACTAGCGGGGCCAATGAGCAGTTCTTC	CASSLWTSGANEQFF
TRBV7-9	TRBJ1-5	many	NA	TGTGCCAGCAGTTTAGGGGGTCAGCCCCAGCATTTT	CASSLGGQPQHF
TRBV29-1	TRBJ1-1	few	NA	TGCAGCGTTGTAATACAGGTGAACACTGAAGCTTTCTTT	CSVVIQVNTEAFF
TRBV7-8	TRBJ1-2	NA	TRBD1	TGTGCCAGCAGCTTATTTTGGCAGGGGGACTATGGCTACACCTTC	CASSLFWQGDYGYTF
TRBV5-1	TRBJ1-4	NA	NA	TGCGCCAGCAGCGCTCTTGGTACTAATGAAAAACTGTTTTTT	CASSALGTNEKLFF
TRBV28	TRBJ2-1	few	TRBD2	TGTGCCAGCAGTACCCCGGGACTAGGGGGGGTCGATGAGCAGTTCTTC	CASSTPGLGGVDEQFF
TRBV5-1	TRBJ1-3	few	NA	TGCGCCAGCAGCTTGGACCCTATCAGGGACTCTGGAAACACCATATATTTT	CASSLDPIRDSGNTIYF
TRBV3-1	TRBJ1-2	NA	NA	TGTGCCAGCAGCCACGACTGGACGGGTCGGGGCTACACCTTC	CASSHDWTGRGYTF
TRBV4-1	TRBJ2-1	few	NA	TGCGCCAGCAGCCAAGAGGGGGGCCAGTTGTATGAGCAGTTCTTC	CASSQEGGQLYEQFF
TRBV2	TRBJ2-5	few	NA	TGTGCCAGCAGCGGACGGGTCCTCCAAGAGACCCAGTACTTC	CASSGRVLQETQYF
TRBV7-8	TRBJ2-3	NA	NA	TGTGCCAGCAGCTTCCCCCAGTACACAGATACGCAGTATTTT	CASSFPQYTDTQYF
TRBV6-6	TRBJ2-7	many	NA	TGTGCCAGCAGTTACACATCAGACGGCTCCTACGAGCAGTACTTC	CASSYTSDGSYEQYF
TRBV5-1	TRBJ2-3	NA	TRBD1	TGCGCCAGCAGCTTGGAGGGGGCCGCAGATACGCAGTATTTT	CASSLEGAADTQYF
TRBV7-2	TRBJ2-6	many	TRBD1	TGTGCCAGCAGCCTAGACAGGGCTCGGGTCAACGTCCTGACTTTC	CASSLDRARVNVLTF
TRBV20-1	TRBJ1-4	NA	NA	TGCAGTGCTAGAATTTCTATGAATGAAAAACTGTTTTTT	CSARISMNEKLFF
TRBV12-3/TRBV12-4	TRBJ2-1	NA	TRBD2	TGTGCCAGCAGTCCCACAGCGGGGTCTTACAATGAGCAGTTCTTC	CASSPTAGSYNEQFF
TRBV3-1	TRBJ1-3	few	NA	TGTGCCAGCAGCCGGGCCTCGGGAAACACCATATATTTT	CASSRASGNTIYF
TRBV5-4	TRBJ2-1	many	NA	TGTGCCAGCAGCCTCCTATGGGCTGAGCAGTTCTTC	CASSLLWAEQFF